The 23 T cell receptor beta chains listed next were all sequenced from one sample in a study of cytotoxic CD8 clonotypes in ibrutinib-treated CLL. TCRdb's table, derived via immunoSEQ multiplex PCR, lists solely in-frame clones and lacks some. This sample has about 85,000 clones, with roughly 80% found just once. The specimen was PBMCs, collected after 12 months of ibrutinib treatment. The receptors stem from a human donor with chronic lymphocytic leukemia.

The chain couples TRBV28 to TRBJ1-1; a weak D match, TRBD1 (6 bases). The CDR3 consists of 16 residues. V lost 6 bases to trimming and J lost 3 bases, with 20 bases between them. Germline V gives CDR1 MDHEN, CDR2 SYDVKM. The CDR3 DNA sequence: TGTGCCAGCAGCCAACCATCGGGGGCGCGGTACACTGAAGCTTTCTTT. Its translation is CASSQPSGARYTEAFF.

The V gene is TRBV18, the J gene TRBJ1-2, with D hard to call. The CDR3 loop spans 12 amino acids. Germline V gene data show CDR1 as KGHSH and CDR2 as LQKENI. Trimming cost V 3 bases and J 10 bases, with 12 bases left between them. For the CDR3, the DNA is TGTGCCAGCTCACCCGGTTTTGGTGACTACACCTTC. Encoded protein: CASSPGFGDYTF.

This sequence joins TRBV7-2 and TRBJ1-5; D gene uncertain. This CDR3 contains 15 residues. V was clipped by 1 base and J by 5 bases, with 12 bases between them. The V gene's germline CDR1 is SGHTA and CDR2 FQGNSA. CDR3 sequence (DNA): TGTGCCAGCAGCTTAGGGTGGGGTCCTCATCAGCCCCAGCATTTT. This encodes CASSLGWGPHQPQHF.

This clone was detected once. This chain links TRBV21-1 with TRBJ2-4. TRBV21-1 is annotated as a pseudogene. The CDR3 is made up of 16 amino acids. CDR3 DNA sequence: TGTGCCAGCAGCAAAGGGACGGCCCTAGCCAAAAACATTCAGTACTTC. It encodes CASSKGTALAKNIQYF.

The CDR3 spells CASSSPLAGAGEQFF. The CDR3 DNA reads as TGCGCCAGCAGCTCTCCGTTGGCGGGAGCGGGTGAGCAGTTCTTC. The chain employs TRBV4-1 and TRBJ2-1; 7 bases match TRBD2. Looked up from germline, CDR1 is MGHRA and CDR2 is YSYEKL. The CDR3 runs 15 residues. Germline trimming cut 5 bases from V and 9 bases from J; bases unmatched to any gene: 13.

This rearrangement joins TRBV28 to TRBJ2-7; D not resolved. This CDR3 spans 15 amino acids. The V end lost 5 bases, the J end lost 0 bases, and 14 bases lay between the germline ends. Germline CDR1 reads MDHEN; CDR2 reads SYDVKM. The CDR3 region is CASSGATMSSYEQYF. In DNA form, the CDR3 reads TGTGCCAGCAGTGGAGCGACCATGAGCTCCTACGAGCAGTACTTC.

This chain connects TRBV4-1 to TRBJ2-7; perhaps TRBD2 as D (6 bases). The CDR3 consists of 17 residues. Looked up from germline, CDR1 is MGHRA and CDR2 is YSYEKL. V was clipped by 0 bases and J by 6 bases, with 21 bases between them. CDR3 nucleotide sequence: TGCGCCAGCAGCCAAGATTCGGCCCCTGGAGCGGGCAGCGAGCAGTACTTC. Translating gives CASSQDSAPGAGSEQYF.

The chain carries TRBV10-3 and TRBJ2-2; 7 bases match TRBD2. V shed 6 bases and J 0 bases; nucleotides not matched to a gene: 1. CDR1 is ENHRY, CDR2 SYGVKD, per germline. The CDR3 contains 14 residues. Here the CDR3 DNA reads TGTGCCATCAGCGGACTAGCGAACACCGGGGAGCTGTTTTTT. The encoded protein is CAISGLANTGELFF.

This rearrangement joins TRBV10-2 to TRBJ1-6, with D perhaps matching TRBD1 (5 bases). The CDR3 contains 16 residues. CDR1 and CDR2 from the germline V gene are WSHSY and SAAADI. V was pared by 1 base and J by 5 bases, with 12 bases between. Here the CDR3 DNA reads TGCGCCAGCAGTGAGTTCCGGGGGATTAATAATTCACCCCTCCACTTT. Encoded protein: CASSEFRGINNSPLHF.

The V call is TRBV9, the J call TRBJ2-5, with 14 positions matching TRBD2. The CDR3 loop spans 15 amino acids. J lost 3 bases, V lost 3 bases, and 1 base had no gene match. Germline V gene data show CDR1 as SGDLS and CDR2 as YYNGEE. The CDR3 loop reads CASSGGLAGEETQYF. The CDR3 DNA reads TGTGCCAGCAGCGGGGGACTAGCGGGGGAAGAGACCCAGTACTTC.

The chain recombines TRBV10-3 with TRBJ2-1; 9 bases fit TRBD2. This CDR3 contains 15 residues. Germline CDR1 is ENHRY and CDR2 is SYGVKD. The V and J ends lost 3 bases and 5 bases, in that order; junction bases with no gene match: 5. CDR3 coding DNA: TGTGCCATCAGTGACAGCGGGAGGCTCGACAATGAGCAGTTCTTC. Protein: CAISDSGRLDNEQFF.

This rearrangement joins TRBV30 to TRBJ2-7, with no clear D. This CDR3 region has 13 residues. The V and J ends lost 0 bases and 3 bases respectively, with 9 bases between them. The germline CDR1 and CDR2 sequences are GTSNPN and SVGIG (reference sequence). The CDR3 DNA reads TGTGCCTGGAGTGTCAACCTCAACTACGAGCAGTACTTC. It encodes CAWSVNLNYEQYF. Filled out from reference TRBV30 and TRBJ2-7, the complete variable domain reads SQTIHQWPATLVQPVGSPLSLECTVEGTSNPNLYWYRQAAGRGLQLLFYSVGIGQISSEVPQNLSASRPQDRQFILSSKKLLLSDSGFYLCAWSVNLNYEQYFGPGTRLTVT.

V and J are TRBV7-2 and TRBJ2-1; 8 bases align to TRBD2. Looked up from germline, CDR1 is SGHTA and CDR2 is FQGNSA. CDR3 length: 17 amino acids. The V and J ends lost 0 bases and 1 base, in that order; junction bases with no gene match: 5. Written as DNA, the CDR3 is TGTGCCAGCAGCTTAGCGACAGCGGGAGAGTCCTACAATGAGCAGTTCTTC. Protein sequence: CASSLATAGESYNEQFF.

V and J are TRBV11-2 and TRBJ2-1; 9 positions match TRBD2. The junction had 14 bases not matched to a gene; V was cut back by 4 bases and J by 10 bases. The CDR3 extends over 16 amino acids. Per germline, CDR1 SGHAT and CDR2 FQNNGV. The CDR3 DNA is TGTGCCAGCAGCTCCCCGGAGACTAGCGGACCCTGGGAGCAGTTCTTC. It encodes CASSSPETSGPWEQFF.

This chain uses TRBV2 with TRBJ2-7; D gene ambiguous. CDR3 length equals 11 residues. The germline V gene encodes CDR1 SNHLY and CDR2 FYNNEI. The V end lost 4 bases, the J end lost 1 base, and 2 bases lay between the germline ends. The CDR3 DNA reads TGTGCCAGCAGTGGGTCCTACGAGCAGTACTTC. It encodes CASSGSYEQYF.

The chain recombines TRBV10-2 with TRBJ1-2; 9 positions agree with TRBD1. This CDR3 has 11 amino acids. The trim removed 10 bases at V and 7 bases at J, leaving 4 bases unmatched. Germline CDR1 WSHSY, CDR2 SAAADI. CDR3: CAIEDRGGYTF. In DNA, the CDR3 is TGCGCCATCGAGGACAGGGGTGGCTACACCTTC.

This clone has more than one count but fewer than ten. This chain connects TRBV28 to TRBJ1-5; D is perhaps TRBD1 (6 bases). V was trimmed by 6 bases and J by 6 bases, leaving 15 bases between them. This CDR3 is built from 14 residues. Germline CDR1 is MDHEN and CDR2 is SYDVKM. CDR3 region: CASSPGTRSQPQHF. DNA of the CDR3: TGTGCCAGCAGCCCCGGGACACGGAGTCAGCCCCAGCATTTT.

DNA of the CDR3: TGTGCCATCAGGAGGGAGGCTACGCAGTATTTT. This translates into CAIRREATQYF. The chain employs TRBV10-3 and TRBJ2-3, with TRBD2 as a possible D gene (6 bases). V was trimmed by 6 bases and J by 8 bases, leaving 9 bases between them. The length of the CDR3 is 11 residues. Germline V CDR1 and CDR2: ENHRY, SYGVKD.

CDR3 bases: TGTGCCCGACACCACCCTAGATCCGATACGCAGTATTTT. Its translation is CARHHPRSDTQYF. The rearrangement joins TRBV5-3 to TRBJ2-3; D is undetermined. TRBV5-3 is labeled an ORF, and its function is uncertain. This CDR3 is built from 13 residues. Trimming left V 10 bases short and J 6 bases short, with 18 bases between.

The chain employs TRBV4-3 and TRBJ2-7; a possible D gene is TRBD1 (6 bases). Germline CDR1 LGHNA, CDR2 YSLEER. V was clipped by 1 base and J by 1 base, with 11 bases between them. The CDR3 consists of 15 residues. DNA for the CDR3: TGCGCCAGCAGCCAAGCCACAGGGCTGTCCTACGAGCAGTACTTC. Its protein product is CASSQATGLSYEQYF.

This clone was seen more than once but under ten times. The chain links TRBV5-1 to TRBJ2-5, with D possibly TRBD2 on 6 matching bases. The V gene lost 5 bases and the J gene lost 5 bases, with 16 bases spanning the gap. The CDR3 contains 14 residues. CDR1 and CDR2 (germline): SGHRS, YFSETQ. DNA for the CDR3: TGCGCCAGCAGAGAGGGACTCCCCGGGGAGACCCAGTACTTC. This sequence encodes CASREGLPGETQYF.

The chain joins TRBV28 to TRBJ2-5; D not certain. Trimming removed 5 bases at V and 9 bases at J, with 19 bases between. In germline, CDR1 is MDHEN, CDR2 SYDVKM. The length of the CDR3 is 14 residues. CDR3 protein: CASSLPAASRPQYF. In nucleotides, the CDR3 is TGTGCCAGCAGTCTCCCGGCCGCGTCGAGACCCCAGTACTTC.

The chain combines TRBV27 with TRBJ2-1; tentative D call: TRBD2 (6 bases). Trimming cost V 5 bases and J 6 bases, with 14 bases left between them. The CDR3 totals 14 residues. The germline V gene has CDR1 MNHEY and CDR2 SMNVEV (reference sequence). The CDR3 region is CASSPRLGANEQFF. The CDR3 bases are TGTGCCAGCAGTCCAAGACTAGGGGCCAATGAGCAGTTCTTC.